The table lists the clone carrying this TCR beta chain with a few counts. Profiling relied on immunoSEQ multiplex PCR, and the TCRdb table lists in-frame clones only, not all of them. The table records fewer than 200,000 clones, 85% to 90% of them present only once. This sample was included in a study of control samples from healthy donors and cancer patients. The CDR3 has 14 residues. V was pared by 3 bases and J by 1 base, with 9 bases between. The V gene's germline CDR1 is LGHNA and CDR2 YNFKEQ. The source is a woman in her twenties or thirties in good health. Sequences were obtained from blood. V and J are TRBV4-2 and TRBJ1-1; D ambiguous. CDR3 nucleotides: TGTGCCAGCAGCCACGCGGATCCGAACACTGAAGCTTTCTTT. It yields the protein CASSHADPNTEAFF.